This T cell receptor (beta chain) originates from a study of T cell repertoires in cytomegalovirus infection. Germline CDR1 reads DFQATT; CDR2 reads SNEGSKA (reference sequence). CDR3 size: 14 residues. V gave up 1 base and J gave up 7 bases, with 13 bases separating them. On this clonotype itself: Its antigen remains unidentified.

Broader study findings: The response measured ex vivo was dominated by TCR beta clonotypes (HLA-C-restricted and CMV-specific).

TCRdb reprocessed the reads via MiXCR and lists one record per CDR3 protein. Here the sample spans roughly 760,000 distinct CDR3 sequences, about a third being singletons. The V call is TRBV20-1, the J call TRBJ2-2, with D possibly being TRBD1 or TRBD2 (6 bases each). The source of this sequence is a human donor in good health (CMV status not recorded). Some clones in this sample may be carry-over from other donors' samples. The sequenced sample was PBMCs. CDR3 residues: CSARAGDFNGELFF. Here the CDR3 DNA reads TGCAGTGCTAGAGCAGGGGACTTCAACGGGGAGCTGTTTTTT.